Listed here is a single T cell receptor beta chain. The target antigen is unknown. Repertoires were generated with immunoSEQ multiplex PCR, while TCRdb's copy carries only in-frame clones and drops some. The data show approximately 2.5 million clones, 90% to 95% seen once. This sample was included in a study of shared clonotypes between healthy human individuals. The study, taken as a whole, reports: Generally, estimated richness proved larger in naive subsets than it did in memory subsets.

The CDR3 covers 17 residues. Between the trimmed V and J ends, which lost 2 bases and 6 bases, there was a span of 22 bases. The germline V gene has CDR1 SGHTA and CDR2 FQGNSA. Sequencing input: naive CD4+ T cells sorted from blood. Subset in this sample: CD45RA+ positively selected. J is TRBJ1-1 and V is TRBV7-2; TRBD1 is a possible D gene (5 bases). The origin of this receptor is a man between 18 and 35 years old in good health. The CDR3 nucleotides are TGTGCCAGCAGCTTAAGATGGGCTGGGGGTAACAACGCTGAAGCTTTCTTT. Its translation: CASSLRWAGGNNAEAFF.